The sequence of this T cell receptor (beta chain) was determined in a study of blood T cell repertoires in COVID-19. Study summary: Collection of acute and convalescent COVID-19 samples took place in the United States, Italy and Spain. In each case, the material was cDNA or gDNA derived from T cells, B-cell-depleted T cells, or PBMCs.

Patients at the Seattle site were enrolled during active infection and followed longitudinally. Original data processing: Amplification of reference gene primers provided the estimated nucleated cell counts. Only in-frame clones appear in the TCRdb table, and some are missing; sequencing was by immunoSEQ multiplex PCR. The DNA gave D and trimming, while V, J and clone size come from that table. The data show over 250,000 clones, 86% seen once. This clone turned up a few times. The J segment lost 10 bases and the V segment lost 7 bases, leaving 16 bases of the junction unmatched. In germline, CDR1 is KGHDR, CDR2 SFDVKD. This CDR3 is 16 amino acids long.

Input material: peripheral blood. This clonotype was sampled from a woman in her 70s with COVID-19, enrolled during active disease. V gene TRBV24-1 combines with J gene TRBJ1-4, with 8 bases matching TRBD1. The CDR3 DNA reads as TGTGCCACCAGGTGGCGGACAGGGCTCTTAAAAGGAAAACTGTTTTTT. Protein product: CATRWRTGLLKGKLFF.